This T cell receptor (beta chain) is drawn from a study of blood T cell repertoires in COVID-19. Germline V gene lookup returns CDR1 MNHEY and CDR2 SVGAGI. The CDR3 totals 14 residues. Trimming took off 6 bases at V and 8 bases at J, with 14 bases between the two ends. TCRdb keeps only in-frame clones here, not all; method: immunoSEQ multiplex PCR. Among a few hundred thousand clones listed, roughly 84% were seen once. V usage is TRBV6-5 and J usage is TRBJ1-6; the D gene is possibly TRBD1 (5 bases). Sequenced sample: peripheral blood. This receptor was obtained from a man in his fifties with active or convalescent COVID-19. CDR3: CASRPDSLYSPLHF. The CDR3 region has the DNA TGTGCCAGCAGACCCGACAGTCTATATTCACCCCTCCACTTT.